One sample yielded the 8 T cell receptor beta chains listed below, sequenced in a study of T-cell memory formation after mild COVID-19. Each CDR3 protein is one row after TCRdb ran MiXCR on the 5' RACE reads. Altogether approximately 300,000 distinct CDR3 sequences are present, approximately 16% being singletons, with the ten largest covering roughly 22%. The sample comprised PBMCs or a T cell subset sorted from them (not recorded which). All receptors come from a man aged 18 to 29 who had mild COVID-19 (a few samples of this study predate the infection). Cell type and time point are not known.

This clonotype was observed a few times. V gene TRBV6-2 or TRBV6-3 combines with J gene TRBJ1-4, with D unresolved. The germline V gene encodes CDR1 MNHEY and CDR2 SVGEGT. V lost 7 bases to trimming and J lost 7 bases, with 19 bases between them. The CDR3 loop spans 15 amino acids. The CDR3, as DNA: TGTGCCAGCACCCGTTCCGGTGAGGATGGTGAAAAACTGTTTTTT. Its translation: CASTRSGEDGEKLFF.

This clonotype was counted only a few times. V and J are TRBV27 and TRBJ2-7, with 8 nucleotides matching TRBD1. CDR1 and CDR2 from the germline V gene are MNHEY and SMNVEV (reference sequence). This CDR3 has 16 residues. With 1 base clipped from V and 3 bases from J, the junction kept 8 bases outside the gene matches. In nucleotides, the CDR3 is TGTGCCAGCAGTTTATTGCAGGGGGCGTCAGGCTACGAGCAGTACTTC. The encoded protein is CASSLLQGASGYEQYF.

The rearrangement links TRBV30 to TRBJ1-6; D is unclear. The CDR3 consists of 15 residues. Trimming removed 0 bases from V and 7 bases from J, with 13 bases in between. Germline V gene lookup returns CDR1 GTSNPN and CDR2 SVGIG (reference sequence). The chain's CDR3 is CAWSVRRVENSPLHF. CDR3 DNA sequence: TGTGCCTGGAGTGTAAGAAGGGTGGAGAATTCACCCCTCCACTTT.

There are a few counts of this clonotype. This CDR3 reads CASSELAGGHNEQFF. The CDR3 DNA is TGTGCCAGCAGTGAACTAGCGGGGGGTCACAATGAGCAGTTCTTC. The rearrangement joins TRBV28 to TRBJ2-1; TRBD2 agrees at 12 bases. The CDR3 length is 15 residues. With V trimmed by 5 bases and J by 5 bases, 4 bases remained unmatched. Germline V gives CDR1 MDHEN, CDR2 SYDVKM.

This clonotype occurred a few times. This chain joins TRBV7-3 and TRBJ2-6; no firm D call. The germline CDR1 and CDR2 sequences are SGHTA and FQGTGA. This CDR3 is 16 amino acids long. The V end was cut by 5 bases, the J end by 1 base, with 12 bases between. The CDR3 loop reads CASSPSGLSGANVLTF. The CDR3 DNA reads TGTGCCAGCAGCCCCAGTGGGTTATCTGGGGCCAACGTCCTGACTTTC. The entire variable domain, with the rest obtained from reference TRBV7-3 and TRBJ2-6, is as follows: GAGVSQTPSNKVTEKGKYVELRCDPISGHTALYWYRQSLGQGPEFLIYFQGTGAADDSGLPNDRFFAVRPEGSVSTLKIQRTERGDSAVYLCASSPSGLSGANVLTFGAGSRLTVL.

The J gene is TRBJ2-3, the V gene TRBV10-3, with D maybe TRBD2 (5 bases). Trimming took off 0 bases at V and 4 bases at J, with 8 bases between the two ends. The CDR3 extends over 14 amino acids. Germline CDR1 is ENHRY and CDR2 is SYGVKD. The CDR3 spells CAISESLAADTQYF. CDR3 nucleotides: TGTGCCATCAGTGAGTCTCTAGCTGCAGATACGCAGTATTTT.

Only a few counts were recorded for this clonotype. The chain couples TRBV15 to TRBJ2-7, with D possibly TRBD2 on 5 matching bases. Germline CDR1 is LNHNV and CDR2 is YYDKDF (reference sequence). CDR3 length equals 15 residues. Deletions cut 4 bases from V and 3 bases from J, with 16 bases between. The CDR3 is CATSIWYGRGYEQYF. The CDR3 nucleotides are TGTGCCACCAGCATCTGGTACGGACGGGGCTACGAGCAGTACTTC.

This clonotype was seen a few times. The rearrangement joins TRBV7-2 to TRBJ1-5; 7 bases line up with TRBD1. The CDR3 covers 15 residues. Unmatched junction bases numbered 6, after V lost 5 bases and J lost 2 bases. Germline CDR1 is SGHTA and CDR2 is FQGNSA. CDR3: CASSMTGPGNQPQHF. The CDR3 DNA sequence: TGTGCCAGCAGCATGACAGGGCCGGGCAATCAGCCCCAGCATTTT.